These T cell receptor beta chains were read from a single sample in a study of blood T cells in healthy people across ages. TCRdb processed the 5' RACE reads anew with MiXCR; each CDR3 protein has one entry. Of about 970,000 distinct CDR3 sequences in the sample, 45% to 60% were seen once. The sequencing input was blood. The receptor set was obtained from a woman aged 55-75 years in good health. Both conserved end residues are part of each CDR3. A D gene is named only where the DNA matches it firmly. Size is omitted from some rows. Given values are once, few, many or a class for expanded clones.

TGTGCCAGCAGCCAAGATCGGCAGGGGTCGGGGGCCAACGTCCTGACTTTC | CASSQDRQGSGANVLTF | NA | TRBV4-2 | NA | TRBJ2-6
TGTGCCAGCAGCCCGACCGGGGTGTTTGCCAATCAGCCCCAGCATTTT | CASSPTGVFANQPQHF | NA | TRBV12-3/TRBV12-4 | NA | TRBJ1-5
TGTGCCAGCAGAAAAGGACAGACGAACACTGAAGCTTTCTTT | CASRKGQTNTEAFF | NA | TRBV12-3/TRBV12-4 | NA | TRBJ1-1
TGCAGTGCGAGCACAGGTACCCTCTCCTACAATGAGCAGTTCTTC | CSASTGTLSYNEQFF | NA | TRBV20-1 | NA | TRBJ2-1
TGTGCCAGCAGTGAAGAATACAGGTCTGGGGCCAACGTCCTGACTTTC | CASSEEYRSGANVLTF | NA | TRBV6-1 | NA | TRBJ2-6
TGTGCCAGCAGCCCGCGAGGCGCATTCTATGGCTACACCTTC | CASSPRGAFYGYTF | NA | TRBV11-2 | NA | TRBJ1-2
TGTGCCAGCAGCTCCGGGACTTCACAAGAGACCCAGTACTTC | CASSSGTSQETQYF | NA | TRBV13 | NA | TRBJ2-5
TGTGCCAGCAGTGAAGGTTTACCCGGACCGGGTGAGACCCAGTACTTC | CASSEGLPGPGETQYF | NA | TRBV25-1 | NA | TRBJ2-5
TGTGCCAGCAGCCCGGGACTAGCGGGAGCCTTGAACACCGGGGAGCTGTTTTTT | CASSPGLAGALNTGELFF | TRBD2 | TRBV5-5 | NA | TRBJ2-2
TGTGCCAGCAGTTTAGGCCCGAGAGGGCCAGGCAATGAGCAGTTCTTC | CASSLGPRGPGNEQFF | NA | TRBV12-3/TRBV12-4 | NA | TRBJ2-1
TGTACCAGCAGCTTTGAGGGGACTAGCGGGGCCTACGAGCGGTACTTC | CTSSFEGTSGAYERYF | TRBD2 | TRBV7-2 | once | TRBJ2-7
TGTGCCAGCAAAGGCCAAACAGTAGGTGGAGTCACTTCGGGACACGGGGAGACCCAGTACTTC | CASKGQTVGGVTSGHGETQYF | NA | TRBV6-1 | NA | TRBJ2-5
TGTGCCAGCAGCCCGGGACTAGCTAGCAATGAGCAGTTCTTC | CASSPGLASNEQFF | TRBD2 | TRBV7-2 | NA | TRBJ2-1
TGTGCCAGCAGTCCCTGGACCTCGGGAGCCTCAGATACGCAGTATTTT | CASSPWTSGASDTQYF | NA | TRBV12-3/TRBV12-4 | few | TRBJ2-3
TGTGCCAGTAGCGACTTCAGACGCGAAGTCAAAAACATTCAGTACTTC | CASSDFRREVKNIQYF | NA | TRBV19 | NA | TRBJ2-4
TGTGCCAGCAGTGGGACAGGGAGGGATACGCAGTATTTT | CASSGTGRDTQYF | TRBD1 | TRBV27 | NA | TRBJ2-3
TGTGCCAGCACCCCCGGGTTCGGAAGGGAGCTGGAGACCCAGTACTTC | CASTPGFGRELETQYF | NA | TRBV6-2/TRBV6-3 | NA | TRBJ2-5